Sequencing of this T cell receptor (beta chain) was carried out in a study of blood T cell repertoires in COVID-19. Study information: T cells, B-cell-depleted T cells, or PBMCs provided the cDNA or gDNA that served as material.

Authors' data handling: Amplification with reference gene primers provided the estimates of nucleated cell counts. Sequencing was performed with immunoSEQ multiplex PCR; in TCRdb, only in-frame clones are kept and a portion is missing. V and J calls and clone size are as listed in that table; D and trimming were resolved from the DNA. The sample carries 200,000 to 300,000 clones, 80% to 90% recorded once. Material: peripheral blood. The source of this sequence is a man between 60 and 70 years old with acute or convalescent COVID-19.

The chain's CDR3 is CASSPSGQFNQPQHF. The CDR3 coding sequence is TGTGCCAGCAGTCCTTCGGGACAGTTCAATCAGCCCCAGCATTTT. The V and J genes are TRBV28 and TRBJ1-5, with 7 bases that match TRBD1. This CDR3 spans 15 amino acids. The ends lost 5 bases at V and 3 bases at J; junction bases unmatched: 7. CDR1 MDHEN and CDR2 SYDVKM come from the germline V gene.